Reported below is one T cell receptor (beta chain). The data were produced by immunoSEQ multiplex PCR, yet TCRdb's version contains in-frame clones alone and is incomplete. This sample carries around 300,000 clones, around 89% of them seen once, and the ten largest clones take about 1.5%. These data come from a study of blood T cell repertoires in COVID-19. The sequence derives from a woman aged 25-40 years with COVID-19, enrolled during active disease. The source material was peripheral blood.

CDR3 protein: CASSQVQGDYTF. The CDR3 DNA reads TGTGCCAGCAGCCAAGTACAGGGAGACTACACCTTC. The V gene is TRBV3-1 (or the pseudogene TRBV3-2), the J gene TRBJ1-2; D possibly corresponds to TRBD1 (6 bases). Germline CDR1 reads LGHDT; CDR2 reads YNNKEL (reference sequence). With 1 base removed from V and 10 bases from J, the gap between germline ends came to 10 bases. The CDR3 loop spans 12 amino acids.